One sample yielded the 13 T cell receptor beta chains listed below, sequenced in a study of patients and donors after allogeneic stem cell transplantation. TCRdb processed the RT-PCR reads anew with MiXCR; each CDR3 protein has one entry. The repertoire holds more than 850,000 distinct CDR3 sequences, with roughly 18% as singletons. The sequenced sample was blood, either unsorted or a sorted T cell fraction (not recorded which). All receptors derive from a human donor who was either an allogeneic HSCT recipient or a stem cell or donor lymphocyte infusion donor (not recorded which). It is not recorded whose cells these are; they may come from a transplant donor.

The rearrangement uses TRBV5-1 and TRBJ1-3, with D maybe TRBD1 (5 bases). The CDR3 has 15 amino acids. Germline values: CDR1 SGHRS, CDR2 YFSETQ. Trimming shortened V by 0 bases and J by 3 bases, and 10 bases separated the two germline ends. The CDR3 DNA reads TGCGCCAGCAGCTTGGAGGGGCGTCTTGGAAACACCATATATTTT. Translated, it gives CASSLEGRLGNTIYF.

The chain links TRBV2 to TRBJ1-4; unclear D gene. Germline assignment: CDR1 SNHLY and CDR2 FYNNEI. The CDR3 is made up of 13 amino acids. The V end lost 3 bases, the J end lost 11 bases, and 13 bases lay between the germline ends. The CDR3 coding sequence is TGTGCCAGCAGTGAGTCTCCGCTTGGCAAACTGTTTTTT. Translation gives CASSESPLGKLFF. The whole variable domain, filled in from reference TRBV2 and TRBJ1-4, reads EPEVTQTPSHQVTQMGQEVILRCVPISNHLYFYWYRQILGQKVEFLVSFYNNEISEKSEIFDDQFSVERPDGSNFTLKIRSTKLEDSAMYFCASSESPLGKLFFGSGTQLSVL.

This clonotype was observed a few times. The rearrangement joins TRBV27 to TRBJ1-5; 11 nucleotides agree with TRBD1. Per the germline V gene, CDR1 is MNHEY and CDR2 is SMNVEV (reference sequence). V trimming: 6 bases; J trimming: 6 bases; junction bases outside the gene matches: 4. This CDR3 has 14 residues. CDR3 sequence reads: CASRSGTGGQPQHF. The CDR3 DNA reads TGTGCCAGCAGGTCCGGGACAGGGGGTCAGCCCCAGCATTTT.

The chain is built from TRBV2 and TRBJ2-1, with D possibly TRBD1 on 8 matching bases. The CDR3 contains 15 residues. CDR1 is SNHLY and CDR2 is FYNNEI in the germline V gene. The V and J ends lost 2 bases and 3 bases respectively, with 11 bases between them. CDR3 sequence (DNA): TGTGCCAGCAGTGAAACAGGGGGGGACTACAATGAGCAGTTCTTC. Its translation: CASSETGGDYNEQFF.

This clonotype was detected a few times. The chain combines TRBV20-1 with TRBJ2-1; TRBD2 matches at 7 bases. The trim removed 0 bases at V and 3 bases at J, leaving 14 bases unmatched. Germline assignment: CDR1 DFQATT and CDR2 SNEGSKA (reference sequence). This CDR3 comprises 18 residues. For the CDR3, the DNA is TGCAGTGCTAGAGACTCCCGGCACCGGGGGGTGAACTACAATGAGCAGTTCTTC. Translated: CSARDSRHRGVNYNEQFF.

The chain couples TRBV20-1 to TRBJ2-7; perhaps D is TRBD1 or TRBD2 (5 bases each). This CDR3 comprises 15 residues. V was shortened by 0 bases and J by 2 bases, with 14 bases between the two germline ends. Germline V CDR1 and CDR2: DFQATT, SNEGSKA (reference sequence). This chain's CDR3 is CSAREPAGAPYEQYF. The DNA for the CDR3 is TGCAGTGCTAGAGAGCCCGCCGGGGCCCCCTACGAGCAGTACTTC.

The CDR3 bases are TGCAGCGTTGAAGGAAGAGGCGGGGGAAGAGGGCGTGCTGAAGCTTTCTTT. Amino acid sequence: CSVEGRGGGRGRAEAFF. The chain has TRBV29-1 and TRBJ1-1, with a tentative D call TRBD1 (5 bases). Germline V CDR1 and CDR2: SQVTM, ANQGSEA. This CDR3 is 17 amino acids long. Trimming cost V 1 base and J 6 bases, with 24 bases left between them. Looking up the rest from reference TRBV29-1 and TRBJ1-1 gives the full variable domain: SAVISQKPSRDICQRGTSLTIQCQVDSQVTMMFWYRQQPGQSLTLIATANQGSEATYESGFVIDKFPISRPNLTFSTLTVSNMSPEDSSIYLCSVEGRGGGRGRAEAFFGQGTRLTVV.

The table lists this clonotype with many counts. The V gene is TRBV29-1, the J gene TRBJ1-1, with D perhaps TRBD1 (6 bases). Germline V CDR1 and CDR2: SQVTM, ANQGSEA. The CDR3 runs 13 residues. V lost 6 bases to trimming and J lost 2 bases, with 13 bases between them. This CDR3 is CSVETGRNTEAFF. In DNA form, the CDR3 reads TGCAGCGTCGAGACAGGTCGAAACACTGAAGCTTTCTTT.

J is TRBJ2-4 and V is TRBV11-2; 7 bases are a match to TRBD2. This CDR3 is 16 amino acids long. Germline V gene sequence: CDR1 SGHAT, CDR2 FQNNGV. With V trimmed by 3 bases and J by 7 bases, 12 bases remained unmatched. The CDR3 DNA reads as TGTGCCAGCAGCTTCACCAGACAACGGGGGGAGAACATTCAGTACTTC. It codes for CASSFTRQRGENIQYF.

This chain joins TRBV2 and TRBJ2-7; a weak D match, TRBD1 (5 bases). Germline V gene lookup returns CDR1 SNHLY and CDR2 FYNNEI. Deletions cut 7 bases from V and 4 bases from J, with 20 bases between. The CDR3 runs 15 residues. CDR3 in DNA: TGTGCCAGCATCATGGGGCAGGCCAAAGGATACGAGCAGTACTTC. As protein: CASIMGQAKGYEQYF.

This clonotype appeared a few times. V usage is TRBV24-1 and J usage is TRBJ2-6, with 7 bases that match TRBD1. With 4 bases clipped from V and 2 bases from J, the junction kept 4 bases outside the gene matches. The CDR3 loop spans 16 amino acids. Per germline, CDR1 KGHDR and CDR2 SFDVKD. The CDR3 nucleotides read TGTGCCACCAGTGAGTCCGACAGGGCTGGGGCCAACGTCCTGACTTTC. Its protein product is CATSESDRAGANVLTF.

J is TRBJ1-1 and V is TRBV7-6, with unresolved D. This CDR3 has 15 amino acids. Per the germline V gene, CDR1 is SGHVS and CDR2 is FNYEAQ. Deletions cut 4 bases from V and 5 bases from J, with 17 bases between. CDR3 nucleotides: TGTGCCAGCAGCTCCGATTGGGGTTTCCGAACTGAAGCTTTCTTT. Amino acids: CASSSDWGFRTEAFF.

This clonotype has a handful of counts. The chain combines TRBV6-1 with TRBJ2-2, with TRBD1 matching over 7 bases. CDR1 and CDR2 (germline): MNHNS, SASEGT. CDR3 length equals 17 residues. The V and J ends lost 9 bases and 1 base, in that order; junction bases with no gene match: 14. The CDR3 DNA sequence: TGTGCCAGTTCGCAAAACAGGGGATTGGGGAACACCGGGGAGCTGTTTTTT. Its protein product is CASSQNRGLGNTGELFF.